The clone carrying this T cell receptor beta chain was seen once. The antigen is undetermined. TCRdb's table, derived via immunoSEQ multiplex PCR, lists solely in-frame clones and lacks some. The sample shows more than 10,000 clones, around 84% of them seen only once. There are 15 residues in the CDR3. Trimming shortened V by 3 bases and J by 4 bases, and 16 bases separated the two germline ends. Germline CDR1 is LGHNA and CDR2 is YNFKEQ. The data stem from a study of OX40 agonist ivuxolimab in advanced cancers. Whole-study findings and limits: Partial responders at 0.1-3.0 mg/kg had among the lowest clonal expansion. In the 0.1 to 3.0 mg/kg range, CD4+ and CD8+ blood T cells had expanded clonally by week 6.

The chain carries TRBV4-2 and TRBJ2-7; possibly TRBD1 for D (7 bases). Here the sequenced sample was CD4+ or CD8+ T cells sorted from blood, taken in a trial of the OX40 agonist ivuxolimab. The TCR originated in an adult with an advanced solid tumor such as melanoma, head and neck, liver or kidney cancer. CDR3 sequence: CASSHGTQGTYEQYF. The CDR3 DNA reads TGTGCCAGCAGCCATGGGACACAGGGGACTTACGAGCAGTACTTC.